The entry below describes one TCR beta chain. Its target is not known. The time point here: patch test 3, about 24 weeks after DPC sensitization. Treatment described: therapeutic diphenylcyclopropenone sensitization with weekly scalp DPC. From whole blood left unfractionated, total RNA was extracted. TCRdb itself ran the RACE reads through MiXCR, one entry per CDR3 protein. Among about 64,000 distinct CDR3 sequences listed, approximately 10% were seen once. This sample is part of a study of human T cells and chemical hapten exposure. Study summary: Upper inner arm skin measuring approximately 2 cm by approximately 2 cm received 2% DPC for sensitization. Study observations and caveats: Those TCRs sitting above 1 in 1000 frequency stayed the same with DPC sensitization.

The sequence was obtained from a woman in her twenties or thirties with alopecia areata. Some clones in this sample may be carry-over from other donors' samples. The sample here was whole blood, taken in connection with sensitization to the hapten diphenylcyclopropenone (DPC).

CDR3 in DNA: TGTGCCAGCAGTCAACAGGGGTTAAAAGACAATGAGCAGTTCTTC. This sequence encodes CASSQQGLKDNEQFF. The chain has TRBV27 and TRBJ2-1; TRBD1 aligns across 7 bases. With V trimmed by 5 bases and J by 5 bases, 9 bases remained unmatched. This CDR3 region has 15 residues. The germline V gene has CDR1 MNHEY and CDR2 SMNVEV (reference sequence).